Listed below are T cell receptor beta chains from one sample, sequenced in a study of human T cells and chemical hapten exposure. MiXCR, applied by TCRdb to the RACE reads, yields one record per CDR3 protein. The table lists 150,000 to 200,000 distinct CDR3 sequences, roughly 30% of them singletons, with roughly 3% in the top ten. This material consisted of whole blood, taken in connection with sensitization to the hapten diphenylcyclopropenone (DPC). These receptors came from a woman aged 25 to 39 with alopecia areata. Some clones in this sample may be carry-over from other donors' samples. The CDR3 runs from the conserved cysteine through the conserved F or W.

V: TRBV4-1; CDR3: CASSQDPPGLARDEQYF
V: TRBV10-3; CDR3: CAISESSGQGYEQYF
V: TRBV4-3; CDR3: CASSRETGRNTDTQYF
V: TRBV28; CDR3: CASNRRLAGVDTQYF
V: TRBV6-6; CDR3: CASSYPGQKETQYF
V: TRBV28; CDR3: CASFSSNTEAFF
V: TRBV11-2; CDR3: CASSSLYNSPLHF
V: TRBV5-1; CDR3: CASSSGTGRSGNTIYF
V: TRBV27; CDR3: CASLGSTGELFF
V: TRBV18; CDR3: CASSRDSLNTGELFF
V: TRBV4-3; CDR3: CASSQDRTSGSYNEQFF
V: TRBV10-2; CDR3: CASSGLSDTQYF
V: TRBV9; CDR3: CASSVDPAGGVADTQYF
V: TRBV10-3; CDR3: CAISDPTRMGTDTQYF
V: TRBV28; CDR3: CASSSSGATSSYEQYF
V: TRBV28; CDR3: CASSYTDQPQHF
V: TRBV28; CDR3: CASSFGGATSYEQYF
V: TRBV29-1; CDR3: CSADSSGDYGYTF
V: TRBV7-3; CDR3: CASSSTPGQQETQYF
V: TRBV20-1; CDR3: CSASSRALGELFF
V: TRBV10-3; CDR3: CAISATPSGIYNEQFF
V: TRBV5-1; CDR3: CASSKQTSNTEAFF
V: TRBV27; CDR3: CASSIDRRTTGELFF
V: TRBV2; CDR3: CAIRISGTYEQYF
V: TRBV7-2; CDR3: CASSLGRGSNEQFF
V: TRBV6-5; CDR3: CASSYGDRGRGYTF
V: TRBV4-1; CDR3: CASSQGLEETQYF
V: TRBV11-2; CDR3: CASSLERDPLAVSQYF
V: TRBV11-3; CDR3: CASSLDAGSTDTQYF
V: TRBV6-5; CDR3: CASSHGGLDGNTIYF
V: TRBV4-3; CDR3: CASSLRTGENSPLHF
V: TRBV20-1; CDR3: CSARALNNRRNNEKLFF
V: TRBV5-1; CDR3: CASSLAATGGSETQYF
V: TRBV18; CDR3: CASSPRDGSSTDTQYF
V: TRBV7-2; CDR3: CASSLANTRSGANVLTF
V: TRBV4-3; CDR3: CASSQQTGQGETQYF
V: TRBV5-1; CDR3: CASSPETGDFNNEQFF
V: TRBV9; CDR3: CASSVARQGDTGELFF
V: TRBV6-5; CDR3: CASGERARGAFF
V: TRBV28; CDR3: CASSLEGYGYTF
V: TRBV6-5; CDR3: CASSYGQGFYEQYF
V: TRBV28; CDR3: CASIDRDHSYEQYF
V: TRBV29-1; CDR3: CSVSGVHTEAFF
V: TRBV4-2; CDR3: CASSQEGTGRINEQFF
V: TRBV12-3/TRBV12-4; CDR3: CASSLGPAGRTEAFF
V: TRBV4-3; CDR3: CASSQELAANEQYF
V: TRBV6-4; CDR3: CASSDGVAGGPDEQFF
V: TRBV30; CDR3: CAWTVSRDTEQYF
V: TRBV4-1; CDR3: CASSQGQGNSPLHF
V: TRBV5-6; CDR3: CASSGGQGNQETQYF
V: TRBV20-1; CDR3: CSARDSGAKLAF
V: TRBV6-2/TRBV6-3; CDR3: CASSRPGSSYEQYF
V: TRBV20-1; CDR3: CSAVQGSNYGYTF
V: TRBV4-1; CDR3: CASSQVGGGGRTEAFF
V: TRBV20-1; CDR3: CSANRQGDQPQHF